Following are 17 T cell receptor beta chains from one sample sequenced in a study of breast tumors, draining lymph nodes, adjacent tissues. TCRdb recomputed calls from the multiplex PCR reads with MiXCR, one row per CDR3 protein. This sample carries about 21,000 distinct CDR3 sequences, approximately 48% of them seen once, and the ten largest clones take 7.8%. What was sequenced was breast tumor tissue. The receptors stem from a female donor with breast cancer. Some clones in this sample may be carry-over from other donors' samples.

The genes are TRBV20-1 and TRBJ2-1, with 11 bases identical to TRBD2. Germline V lookup: CDR1 DFQATT, CDR2 SNEGSKA (reference sequence). Trimming removed 2 bases from V and 6 bases from J; junction bases left unmatched: 6. The CDR3 runs 15 residues. CDR3 coding DNA: TGCAGTGCTAGATTAGCGGGAGGGCACCCCAATGAGCAGTTCTTC. It is translated as CSARLAGGHPNEQFF.

In its sample, this clonotype was seen many times. The chain carries TRBV7-3 and TRBJ2-1, with 14 positions matching TRBD2. The V and J ends lost 1 base and 9 bases, in that order; junction bases with no gene match: 2. Germline lookup yields CDR1 SGHTA and CDR2 FQGTGA. CDR3 length: 15 amino acids. The CDR3 coding sequence is TGTGCCAGCAGCTTAAGCGGGACTAGCGGGGGTGAGCAGTTCTTC. It encodes CASSLSGTSGGEQFF.

This clonotype was seen ten or more times. This may be a read error: a much more frequent sequence differs by one nucleotide. V gene TRBV5-8 combines with J gene TRBJ2-7; no reliable D call. The CDR3 consists of 12 residues. CDR1 SGHTS and CDR2 YDEGEE come from the germline V gene. V lost 4 bases and J 6 bases, leaving 11 bases between the germline ends. The chain's CDR3 is CASSTGSSEQYF. As DNA, the CDR3 is TGTGCCAGCAGCACGGGTAGCTCCGAGCAGTACTTC.

V is TRBV2 and J is TRBJ2-3, with TRBD1 matching 7 bases. In germline, CDR1 is SNHLY, CDR2 FYNNEI. The V and J ends lost 0 bases and 14 bases, in that order; junction bases with no gene match: 8. This CDR3 is 13 amino acids long. CDR3 DNA sequence: TGTGCCAGCAGTGAAGCGCTTTCCCGGGACAGGTATTTT. This sequence encodes CASSEALSRDRYF.

This clonotype appeared a few times. This chain joins TRBV12-3 or TRBV12-4 and TRBJ1-1; D is ambiguous. There are 13 residues in the CDR3. Trimming shortened V by 5 bases and J by 11 bases, and 18 bases separated the two germline ends. In nucleotides, the CDR3 is TGTGCCAGCAGTCTTTCGTCAGGCCAAGGGGCTTTCTTT. Protein: CASSLSSGQGAFF.

The chain couples TRBV20-1 to TRBJ2-3; TRBD2 matches 8 bases. CDR1 is DFQATT, CDR2 SNEGSKA, per germline (reference sequence). The CDR3 is 17 amino acids. Trimming cost V 5 bases and J 0 bases; bases outside gene matches: 13. The CDR3 DNA sequence: TGCAGTGCTCCACTGGCGGGAGGAGGGATGAGCACAGATACGCAGTATTTT. Amino acid sequence: CSAPLAGGGMSTDTQYF.

This chain joins TRBV19 and TRBJ2-3; D might be TRBD2 (6 bases). With 5 bases removed from V and 6 bases from J, the gap between germline ends came to 15 bases. This CDR3 comprises 14 residues. CDR1 and CDR2 (germline): LNHDA, SQIVND (reference sequence). CDR3 nucleotide sequence: TGTGCCAGTAGTGACGGGGACTGGGGGGATACGCAGTATTTT. It translates to CASSDGDWGDTQYF.

The chain links TRBV27 to TRBJ2-7; 9 bases map to TRBD2. The CDR3 contains 16 residues. The junction had 6 bases not matched to a gene; V was cut back by 2 bases and J by 1 base. CDR1 MNHEY and CDR2 SMNVEV come from the germline V gene (reference sequence). In DNA form, the CDR3 reads TGTGCCAGCAGTTTAGCGGGAGGGGTGGAGTCCTACGAGCAGTACTTC. It translates to CASSLAGGVESYEQYF.

This clonotype was counted only a few times. V usage is TRBV14 and J usage is TRBJ1-6; D uncertain. Germline CDR1 SGHDN, CDR2 FVKESK. The CDR3 runs to 15 residues. Trimming took 0 bases from V and 7 from J, leaving 10 bases between them. This CDR3 reads CASSQDRAGNSPLHF. CDR3 sequence (DNA): TGTGCCAGCAGCCAAGATCGGGCGGGGAATTCACCCCTCCACTTT.

Relative to its sample, this clonotype is medium-sized. This chain connects TRBV5-8 to TRBJ1-2, with TRBD1 identical over 7 bases. Germline V gives CDR1 SGHTS, CDR2 YDEGEE. This CDR3 region has 14 residues. V was clipped by 4 bases and J by 8 bases; unmatched bases: 11. CDR3 nucleotide sequence: TGTGCCAGCAGCAGTCGACAGGGCGGGCGCGGCTACACCTTC. This encodes CASSSRQGGRGYTF.

Comments on this clonotype: In this CDR3 the conserved last residue, phenylalanine or tryptophan, is missing, so a read error is likely. This chain connects TRBV3-1 to TRBJ1-4; D uncertain. From germline, CDR1 is LGHDT and CDR2 YNNKEL (reference sequence). The CDR3 contains 15 residues. Trimming removed 3 bases at V and 0 bases at J, with 8 bases between. In DNA, the CDR3 is TGTGCCAGCAGCCAGATGGTTTCAACTAATGAAAAACTGTTTCTT. Its protein product is CASSQMVSTNEKLFL.

This clonotype has at least ten counts. The rearrangement links TRBV27 to TRBJ2-1, with D unclear. V shed 2 bases and J shed 9 bases, with 14 bases lying between them. CDR1 MNHEY and CDR2 SMNVEV come from the germline V gene (reference sequence). The CDR3 covers 14 residues. The DNA of the CDR3 is TGTGCCAGCAGTTTAAAGGTACGGGTTTTTGAGCAGTTCTTC. Translating it yields CASSLKVRVFEQFF.

V usage is TRBV20-1 and J usage is TRBJ1-6, with 7 positions matching TRBD1. Losses at the gene ends were 3 bases for V and 13 bases for J; bases not matched to a gene: 12. Germline values: CDR1 DFQATT, CDR2 SNEGSKA (reference sequence). The CDR3 spans 14 residues. For the CDR3, the DNA is TGCAGTGCTAGTGGAGGGACAGTAGCTAACCCCCTCCACTTT. It translates to CSASGGTVANPLHF.

This clonotype was counted once. This chain uses TRBV11-2 with TRBJ2-7, with 12 nucleotides matching TRBD2. The trim removed 6 bases at V and 6 bases at J, leaving 9 bases unmatched. The CDR3 length is 15 residues. Looked up from germline, CDR1 is SGHAT and CDR2 is FQNNGV. The CDR3 protein is CASSYSGTSGLEQYF. The CDR3 DNA reads as TGTGCCAGCAGTTATTCCGGGACTAGCGGGCTCGAGCAGTACTTC.

This clonotype was observed many times. The V gene is TRBV20-1, the J gene TRBJ2-7; possible D gene TRBD1, 5 bases. CDR3 length: 11 residues. Trimming left V 7 bases short and J 4 bases short, with 11 bases between. The germline V gene encodes CDR1 DFQATT and CDR2 SNEGSKA (reference sequence). In DNA, the CDR3 is TGCAGTGTGGACAATAGGTACGAGCAGTACTTC. As protein: CSVDNRYEQYF.

About this clonotype itself: This may be a read error: a much more frequent sequence differs by one nucleotide. The conserved final phenylalanine or tryptophan is absent from the CDR3, which likely points to a read error. The V call is TRBV20-1, the J call TRBJ2-5; D might be TRBD2 (6 bases). Germline V gene lookup returns CDR1 DFQATT and CDR2 SNEGSKA (reference sequence). This CDR3 contains 13 residues. Between the trimmed V and J ends, which lost 3 bases and 4 bases, there was a span of 12 bases. CDR3 protein: CSARDYGGETQYS. The DNA of the CDR3 is TGCAGTGCTAGGGACTATGGAGGAGAGACCCAGTACTCC.

Only one count was recorded for this clonotype. This chain links TRBV6-5 with TRBJ2-1; 7 positions match TRBD2. CDR1 MNHEY and CDR2 SVGAGI come from the germline V gene. The CDR3 covers 13 residues. J was trimmed by 7 bases and V by 7 bases; bases with no gene match: 7. CDR3 bases: TGTGCCAGCAATCGGGGGGTCGGTAATGAGCAGTTCTTC. This codes for CASNRGVGNEQFF.